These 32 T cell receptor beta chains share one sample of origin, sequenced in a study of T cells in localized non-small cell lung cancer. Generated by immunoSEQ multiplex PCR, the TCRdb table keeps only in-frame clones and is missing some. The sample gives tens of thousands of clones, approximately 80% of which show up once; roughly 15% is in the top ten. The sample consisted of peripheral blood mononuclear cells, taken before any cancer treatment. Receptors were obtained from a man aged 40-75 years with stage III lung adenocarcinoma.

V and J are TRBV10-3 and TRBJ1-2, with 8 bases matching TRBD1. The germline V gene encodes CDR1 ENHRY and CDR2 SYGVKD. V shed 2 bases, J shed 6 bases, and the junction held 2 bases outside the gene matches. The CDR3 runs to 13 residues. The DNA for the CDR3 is TGTGCCATCAGTGAGCAGGGGGCGGATGGCTACACCTTC. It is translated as CAISEQGADGYTF.

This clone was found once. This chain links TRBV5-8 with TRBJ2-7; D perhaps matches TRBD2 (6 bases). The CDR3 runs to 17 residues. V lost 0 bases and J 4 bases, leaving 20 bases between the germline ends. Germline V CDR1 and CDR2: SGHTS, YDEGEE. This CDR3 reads CASSLEVLGSGNYEQYF. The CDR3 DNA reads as TGTGCCAGCAGCTTGGAAGTTCTAGGTAGCGGCAATTACGAGCAGTACTTC.

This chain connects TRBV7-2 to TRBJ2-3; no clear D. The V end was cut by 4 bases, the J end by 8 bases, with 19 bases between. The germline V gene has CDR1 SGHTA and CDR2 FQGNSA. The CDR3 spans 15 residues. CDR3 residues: CASSSTYGSAATQYF. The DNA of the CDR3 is TGTGCCAGCAGCTCAACATACGGGTCGGCGGCTACGCAGTATTTT.

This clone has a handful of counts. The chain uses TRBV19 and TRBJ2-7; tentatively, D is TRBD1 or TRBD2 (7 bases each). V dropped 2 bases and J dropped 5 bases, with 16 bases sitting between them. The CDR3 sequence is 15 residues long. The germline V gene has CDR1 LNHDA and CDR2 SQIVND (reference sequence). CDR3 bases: TGTGCCAGTAGTATAATCCAGGGGGGGTCCAACGAGCAGTACTTC. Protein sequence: CASSIIQGGSNEQYF. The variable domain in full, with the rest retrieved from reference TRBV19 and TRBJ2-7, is DGGITQSPKYLFRKEGQNVTLSCEQNLNHDAMYWYRQDPGQGLRLIYYSQIVNDFQKGDIAEGYSVSREKKESFPLTVTSAQKNPTAFYLCASSIIQGGSNEQYFGPGTRLTVT.

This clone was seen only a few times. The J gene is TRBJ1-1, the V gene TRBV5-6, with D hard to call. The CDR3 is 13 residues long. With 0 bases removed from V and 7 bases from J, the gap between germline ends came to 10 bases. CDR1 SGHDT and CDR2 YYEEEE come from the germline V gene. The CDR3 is CASSLALGVEAFF. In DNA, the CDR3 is TGTGCCAGCAGCTTGGCTTTAGGAGTTGAAGCTTTCTTT.

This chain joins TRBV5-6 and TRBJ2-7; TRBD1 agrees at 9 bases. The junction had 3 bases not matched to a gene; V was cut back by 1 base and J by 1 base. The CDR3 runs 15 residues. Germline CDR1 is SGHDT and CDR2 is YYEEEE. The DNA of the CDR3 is TGTGCCAGCAGCTTGATAGGACAGGGGTCCTACGAGCAGTACTTC. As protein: CASSLIGQGSYEQYF.

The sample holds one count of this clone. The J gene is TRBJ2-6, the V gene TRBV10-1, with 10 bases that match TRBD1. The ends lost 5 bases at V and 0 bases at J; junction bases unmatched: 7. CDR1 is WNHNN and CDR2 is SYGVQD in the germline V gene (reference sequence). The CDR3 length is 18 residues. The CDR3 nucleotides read TGCGCCAGCAGTTTTCCGGGACAGGGGCACTCTGGGGCCAACGTCCTGACTTTC. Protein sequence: CASSFPGQGHSGANVLTF.

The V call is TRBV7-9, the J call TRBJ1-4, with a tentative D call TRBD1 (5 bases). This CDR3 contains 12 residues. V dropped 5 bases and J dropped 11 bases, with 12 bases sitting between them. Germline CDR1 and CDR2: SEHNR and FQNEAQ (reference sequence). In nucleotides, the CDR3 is TGTGCCAGCAGCCCTCAGGGTTGGAAACTGTTTTTT. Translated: CASSPQGWKLFF.

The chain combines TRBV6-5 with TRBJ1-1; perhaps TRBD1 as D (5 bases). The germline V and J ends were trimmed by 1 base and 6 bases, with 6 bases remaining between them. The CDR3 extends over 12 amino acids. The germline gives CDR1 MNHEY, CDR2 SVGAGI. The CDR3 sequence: CASSYLGAEAFF. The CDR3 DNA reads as TGTGCCAGCAGTTACTTGGGGGCTGAAGCTTTCTTT.

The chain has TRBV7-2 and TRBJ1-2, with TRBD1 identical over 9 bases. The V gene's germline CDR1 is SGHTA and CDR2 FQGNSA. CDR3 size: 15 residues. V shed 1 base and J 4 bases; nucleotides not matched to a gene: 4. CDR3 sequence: CASSLGTGGSYGYTF. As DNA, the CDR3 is TGTGCCAGCAGCTTAGGTACAGGGGGCAGCTATGGCTACACCTTC.

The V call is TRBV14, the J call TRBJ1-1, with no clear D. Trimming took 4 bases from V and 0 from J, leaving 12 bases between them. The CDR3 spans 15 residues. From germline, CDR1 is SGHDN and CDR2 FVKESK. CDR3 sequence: CASSPPGALNTEAFF. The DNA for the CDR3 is TGTGCCAGCAGCCCGCCGGGAGCCCTGAACACTGAAGCTTTCTTT.

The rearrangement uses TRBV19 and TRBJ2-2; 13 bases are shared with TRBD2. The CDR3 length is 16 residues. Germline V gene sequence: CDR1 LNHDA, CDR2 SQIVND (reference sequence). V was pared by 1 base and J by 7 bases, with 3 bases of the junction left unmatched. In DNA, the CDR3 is TGTGCCAGTAGTATAGGACTAGCGGGAGGCGGCGGGGAGCTGTTTTTT. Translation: CASSIGLAGGGGELFF.

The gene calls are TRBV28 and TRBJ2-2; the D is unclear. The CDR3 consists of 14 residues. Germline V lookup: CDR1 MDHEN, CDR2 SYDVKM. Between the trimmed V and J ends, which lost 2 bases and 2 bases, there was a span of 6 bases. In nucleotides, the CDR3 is TGTGCCAGCAGTTTACCCCTTAACACCGGGGAGCTGTTTTTT. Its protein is CASSLPLNTGELFF.

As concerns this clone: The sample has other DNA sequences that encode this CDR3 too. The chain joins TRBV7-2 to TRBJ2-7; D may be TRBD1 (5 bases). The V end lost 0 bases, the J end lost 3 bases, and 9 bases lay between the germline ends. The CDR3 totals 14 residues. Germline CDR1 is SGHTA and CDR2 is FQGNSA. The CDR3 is CASSLAPDSYEQYF. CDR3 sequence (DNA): TGTGCCAGCAGCTTAGCCCCCGACAGCTACGAGCAGTACTTC. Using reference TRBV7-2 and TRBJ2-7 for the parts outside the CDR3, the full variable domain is GAGVSQSPSNKVTEKGKDVELRCDPISGHTALYWYRQSLGQGLEFLIYFQGNSAPDKSGLPSDRFSAERTGGSVSTLTIQRTQQEDSAVYLCASSLAPDSYEQYFGPGTRLTVT.

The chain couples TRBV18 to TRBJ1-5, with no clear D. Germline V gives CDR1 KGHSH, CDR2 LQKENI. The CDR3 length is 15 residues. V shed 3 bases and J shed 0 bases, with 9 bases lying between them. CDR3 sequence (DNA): TGTGCCAGCTCACCGGGAGCGTATAGCAATCAGCCCCAGCATTTT. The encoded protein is CASSPGAYSNQPQHF.

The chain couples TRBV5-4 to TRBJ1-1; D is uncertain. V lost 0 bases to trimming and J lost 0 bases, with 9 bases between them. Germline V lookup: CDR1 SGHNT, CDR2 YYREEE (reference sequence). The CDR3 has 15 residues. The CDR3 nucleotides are TGTGCCAGCAGCTTGGAAGTTACGGTGAACACTGAAGCTTTCTTT. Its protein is CASSLEVTVNTEAFF.

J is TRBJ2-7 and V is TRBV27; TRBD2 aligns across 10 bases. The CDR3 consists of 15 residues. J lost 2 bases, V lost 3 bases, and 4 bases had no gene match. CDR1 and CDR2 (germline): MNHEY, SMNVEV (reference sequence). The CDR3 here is CASSLGTSETYEQYF. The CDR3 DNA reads TGTGCCAGCAGTTTGGGGACTAGCGAGACCTACGAGCAGTACTTC.

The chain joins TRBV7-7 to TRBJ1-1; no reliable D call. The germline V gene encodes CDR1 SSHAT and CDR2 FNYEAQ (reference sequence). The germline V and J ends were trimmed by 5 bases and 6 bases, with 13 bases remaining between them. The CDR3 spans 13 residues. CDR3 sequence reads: CASSQDHGAEAFF. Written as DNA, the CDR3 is TGTGCCAGCAGCCAGGACCATGGGGCTGAAGCTTTCTTT.

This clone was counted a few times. In nucleotides, the CDR3 is TGTGCCAGCTCCAATCCAGGAGGTCGGCAAGCTTTCTTT. This translates into CASSNPGGRQAFF. This rearrangement joins TRBV18 to TRBJ1-1; D is unresolved. CDR3 size: 13 residues. V shed 6 bases and J shed 9 bases, with 17 bases lying between them. Germline CDR1 and CDR2: KGHSH and LQKENI.

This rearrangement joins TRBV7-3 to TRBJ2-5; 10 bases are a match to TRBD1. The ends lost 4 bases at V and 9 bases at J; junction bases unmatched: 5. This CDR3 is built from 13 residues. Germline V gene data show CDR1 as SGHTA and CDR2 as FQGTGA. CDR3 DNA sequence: TGTGCCAGCAGCTCTTCCGGGACAGGGGCCCAGTACTTC. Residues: CASSSSGTGAQYF.

The CDR3 DNA is TGTGCCAGTAGTATTCGGCTAGGTAGCGATACGCAGTATTTT. This encodes CASSIRLGSDTQYF. The chain is built from TRBV19 and TRBJ2-3; D is unresolved. Trimming cost V 3 bases and J 6 bases, with 13 bases left between them. Germline V gives CDR1 LNHDA, CDR2 SQIVND (reference sequence). The CDR3 runs 14 residues. Full variable domain (outside the CDR3, taken from reference TRBV19 and TRBJ2-3): DGGITQSPKYLFRKEGQNVTLSCEQNLNHDAMYWYRQDPGQGLRLIYYSQIVNDFQKGDIAEGYSVSREKKESFPLTVTSAQKNPTAFYLCASSIRLGSDTQYFGPGTRLTVL.

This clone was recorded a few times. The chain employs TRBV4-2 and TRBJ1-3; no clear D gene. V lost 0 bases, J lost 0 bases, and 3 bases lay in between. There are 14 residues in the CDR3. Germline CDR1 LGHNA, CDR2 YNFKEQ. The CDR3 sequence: CASSQESSGNTIYF. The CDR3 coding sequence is TGTGCCAGCAGCCAAGAAAGCTCTGGAAACACCATATATTTT.

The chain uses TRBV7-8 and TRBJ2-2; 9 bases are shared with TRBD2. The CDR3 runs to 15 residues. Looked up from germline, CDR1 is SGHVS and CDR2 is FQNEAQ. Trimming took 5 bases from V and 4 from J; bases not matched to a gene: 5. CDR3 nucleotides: TGTGCCAGCAGCCTGCGGGAGGGCCTCACCGGGGAGCTGTTTTTT. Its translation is CASSLREGLTGELFF.

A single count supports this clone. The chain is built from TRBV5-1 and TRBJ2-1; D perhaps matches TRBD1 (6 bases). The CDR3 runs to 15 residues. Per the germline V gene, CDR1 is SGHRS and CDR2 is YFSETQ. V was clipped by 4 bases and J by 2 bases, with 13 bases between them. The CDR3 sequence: CASSPGHDTYNEQFF. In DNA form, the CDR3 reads TGCGCCAGCAGCCCGGGACACGATACCTACAATGAGCAGTTCTTC.

CDR3 in DNA: TGCAGCGTTGACCCACAGGGGGCGTCTGGAAACACCATATATTTT. The encoded protein is CSVDPQGASGNTIYF. This chain uses TRBV29-1 with TRBJ1-3, with 9 bases matching TRBD1. V gave up 3 bases and J gave up 1 base; unmatched junction bases: 4. Germline V gene lookup returns CDR1 SQVTM and CDR2 ANQGSEA. This CDR3 is 15 amino acids long.

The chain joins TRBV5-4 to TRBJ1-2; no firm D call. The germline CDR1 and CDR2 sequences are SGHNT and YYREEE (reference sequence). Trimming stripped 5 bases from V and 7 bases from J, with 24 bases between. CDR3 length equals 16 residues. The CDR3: CASSLRTLPSSGGYTF. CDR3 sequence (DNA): TGTGCCAGCAGTCTACGGACCTTGCCGTCATCCGGTGGCTACACCTTC.

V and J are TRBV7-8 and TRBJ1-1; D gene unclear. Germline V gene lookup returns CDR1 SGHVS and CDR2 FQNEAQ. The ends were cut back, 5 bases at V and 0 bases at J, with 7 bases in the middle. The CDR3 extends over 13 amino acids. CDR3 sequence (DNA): TGTGCCAGCAGCGATTTTATGAACACTGAAGCTTTCTTT. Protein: CASSDFMNTEAFF.

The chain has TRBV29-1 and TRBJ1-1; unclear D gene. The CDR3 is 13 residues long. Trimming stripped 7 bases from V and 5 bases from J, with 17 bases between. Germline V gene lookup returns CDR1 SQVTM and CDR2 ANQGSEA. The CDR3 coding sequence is TGCAGCGCCGAAGACTCTATTAGGACTGAAGCTTTCTTT. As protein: CSAEDSIRTEAFF.

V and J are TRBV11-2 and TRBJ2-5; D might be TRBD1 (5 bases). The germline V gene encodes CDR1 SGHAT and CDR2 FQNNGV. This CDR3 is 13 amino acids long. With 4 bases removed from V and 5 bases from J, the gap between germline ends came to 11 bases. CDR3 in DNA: TGTGCCAGCAGCTCAGACAGCACCGAGACCCAGTACTTC. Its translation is CASSSDSTETQYF.

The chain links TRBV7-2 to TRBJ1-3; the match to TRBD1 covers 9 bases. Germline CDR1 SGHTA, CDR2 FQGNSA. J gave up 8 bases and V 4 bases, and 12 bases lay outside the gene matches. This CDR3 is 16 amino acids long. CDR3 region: CASSSNRDRVRHTIYF. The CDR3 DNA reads TGTGCCAGCAGCTCAAACCGGGACAGGGTTAGGCACACCATATATTTT.

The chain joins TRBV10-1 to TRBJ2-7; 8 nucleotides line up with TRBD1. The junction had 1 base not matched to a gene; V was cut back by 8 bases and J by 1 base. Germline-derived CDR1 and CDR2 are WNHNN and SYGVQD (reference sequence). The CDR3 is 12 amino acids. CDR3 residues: CASGQGSYEQYF. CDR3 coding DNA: TGCGCCAGCGGACAGGGATCCTACGAGCAGTACTTC.

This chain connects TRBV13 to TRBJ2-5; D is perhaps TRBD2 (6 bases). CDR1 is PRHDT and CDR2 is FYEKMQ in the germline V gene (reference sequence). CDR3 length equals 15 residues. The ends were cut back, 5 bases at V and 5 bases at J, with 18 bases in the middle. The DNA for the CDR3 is TGTGCCAGCAGCCTTAGGTTGCGGGGTGTCGAGACCCAGTACTTC. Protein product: CASSLRLRGVETQYF.